This is a list of T cell receptor beta chains from one sample in a study of T cells in Graves' hyperthyroidism and ophthalmopathy. TCRdb re-derived calls from the multiplex PCR reads in MiXCR, one entry per CDR3 protein. The table lists 400,000 or so distinct CDR3 sequences, roughly 15% of them singletons. The sequencing sample was made of blood. The receptors stem from a woman aged 55-69 years with Graves' ophthalmopathy. Both conserved end residues are part of each CDR3. D genes are given only for firm matches. Size is stated for part of the rows, as once, few or many counts, or as a class when the clone is expanded.

d_call: TRBD2; cdr3_length: 15; j_call: TRBJ2-5; clone_size: -; v_call: TRBV5-6; cdr3_nt: TGTGCCAGCAGCTTTTGGTCCCGGGGGGGAGAGACCCAGTACTTC; cdr3_aa: CASSFWSRGGETQYF
d_call: TRBD2; cdr3_length: 15; j_call: TRBJ2-1; clone_size: -; v_call: TRBV20-1; cdr3_nt: TGCAGTGCTTCTCGGCTAGCGGGAGGCTACAATGAGCAGTTCTTC; cdr3_aa: CSASRLAGGYNEQFF
d_call: TRBD1; cdr3_length: 15; j_call: TRBJ1-5; clone_size: -; v_call: TRBV6-2/TRBV6-3; cdr3_nt: TGTGCCAGCAGTTCGTTGGGACAGGCAAATCAGCCCCAGCATTTT; cdr3_aa: CASSSLGQANQPQHF
d_call: TRBD1; cdr3_length: 16; j_call: TRBJ2-7; clone_size: many; v_call: TRBV5-1; cdr3_nt: TGCGCCAGCAGCATTGTCCCGGGACAGGGGAGCAACGAGCAGTACTTC; cdr3_aa: CASSIVPGQGSNEQYF
d_call: TRBD2; cdr3_length: 14; j_call: TRBJ2-2; clone_size: -; v_call: TRBV28; cdr3_nt: TGTGCCAGCAGGGGACTAGCGGTCACCGGGGAGCTGTTTTTT; cdr3_aa: CASRGLAVTGELFF
d_call: -; cdr3_length: 16; j_call: TRBJ2-1; clone_size: few; v_call: TRBV7-9; cdr3_nt: TGTGCCAGCAGCCCGCCCTGGGGCGGGGACTACAATGAGCAGTTCTTC; cdr3_aa: CASSPPWGGDYNEQFF
d_call: -; cdr3_length: 15; j_call: TRBJ2-7; clone_size: few; v_call: TRBV28; cdr3_nt: TGTGCCAGCAGTTCGATATCTACTAGTCCCTCTAGGCAGTACTTC; cdr3_aa: CASSSISTSPSRQYF
d_call: TRBD2; cdr3_length: 15; j_call: TRBJ2-3; clone_size: many; v_call: TRBV27; cdr3_nt: TGTGCCAGCAGGTTCAGCGGGAGTGGCACAGATACGCAGTATTTT; cdr3_aa: CASRFSGSGTDTQYF
d_call: -; cdr3_length: 14; j_call: TRBJ2-7; clone_size: many; v_call: TRBV3-1; cdr3_nt: TGTGCCAGCAGCCAAGGAGGAGGGACCTACGAGCAGTACTTC; cdr3_aa: CASSQGGGTYEQYF
d_call: TRBD1; cdr3_length: 15; j_call: TRBJ2-3; clone_size: many; v_call: TRBV5-6; cdr3_nt: TGTGCCAGCAGCTTGGTGACAGGGATCACAGATACGCAGTATTTT; cdr3_aa: CASSLVTGITDTQYF
d_call: TRBD2; cdr3_length: 18; j_call: TRBJ2-3; clone_size: many; v_call: TRBV7-6; cdr3_nt: TGTGCCAGCAGCCCCGGACTAGCGGGAGAGAGGGGCACAGATACGCAGTATTTT; cdr3_aa: CASSPGLAGERGTDTQYF
d_call: TRBD2; cdr3_length: 15; j_call: TRBJ2-3; clone_size: -; v_call: TRBV6-1; cdr3_nt: TGTGCCAGCAGGGGACTAGCGGGAGTAACAGATACGCAGTATTTT; cdr3_aa: CASRGLAGVTDTQYF
d_call: -; cdr3_length: 16; j_call: TRBJ1-2; clone_size: -; v_call: TRBV14; cdr3_nt: TGTGCCAGCAGCCAAGGCACCGGGACGTTCTTTACGAGCTACACCTTC; cdr3_aa: CASSQGTGTFFTSYTF
d_call: -; cdr3_length: 14; j_call: TRBJ2-7; clone_size: many; v_call: TRBV27; cdr3_nt: TGTGCCAGCAGGGCCGACACCTTCTCCTACGAGCAGTACTTC; cdr3_aa: CASRADTFSYEQYF